This TCR beta chain was identified in a study of blood T cell repertoires in COVID-19. As for the study in general: Samples came from the United States, Italy and Spain, spanning acute and convalescent COVID-19. T cells, B-cell-depleted T cells, or PBMCs supplied cDNA or gDNA.

The count of this clone is one. Here immunoSEQ multiplex PCR was the method, and the copy in TCRdb shows in-frame clones only, minus some. This sample has about 80,000 clones; less than 85% occur once, and the top ten carry roughly 15%. This CDR3 has 15 residues. Germline assignment: CDR1 MNHEY and CDR2 SVGAGI. V was trimmed by 0 bases and J by 10 bases, leaving 13 bases between them. Sequenced input: peripheral blood. This sequence originates from a man between 65 and 85 years old with active or convalescent COVID-19. This chain uses TRBV6-5 with TRBJ1-6; D gene ambiguous. CDR3 sequence: CASSYSSQARSPLHF. CDR3 DNA: TGTGCCAGCAGTTACTCGAGTCAGGCGCGATCACCCCTCCACTTT.